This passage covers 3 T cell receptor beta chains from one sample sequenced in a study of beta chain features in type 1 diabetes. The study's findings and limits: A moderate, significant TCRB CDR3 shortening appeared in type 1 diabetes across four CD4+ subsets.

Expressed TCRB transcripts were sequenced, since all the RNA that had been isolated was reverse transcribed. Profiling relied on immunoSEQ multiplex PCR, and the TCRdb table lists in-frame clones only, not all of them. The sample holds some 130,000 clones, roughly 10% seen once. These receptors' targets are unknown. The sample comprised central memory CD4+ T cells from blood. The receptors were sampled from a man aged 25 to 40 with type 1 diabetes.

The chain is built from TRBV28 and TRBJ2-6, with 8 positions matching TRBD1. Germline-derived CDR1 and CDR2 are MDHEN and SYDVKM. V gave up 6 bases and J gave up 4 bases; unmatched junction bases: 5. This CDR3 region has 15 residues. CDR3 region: CASRAQGDGANVLTF. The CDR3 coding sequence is TGTGCCAGCAGAGCACAGGGGGACGGGGCCAACGTCCTGACTTTC. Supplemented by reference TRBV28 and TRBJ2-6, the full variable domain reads DVKVTQSSRYLVKRTGEKVFLECVQDMDHENMFWYRQDPGLGLRLIYFSYDVKMKEKGDIPEGYSVSREKKERFSLILESASTNQTSMYLCASRAQGDGANVLTFGAGSRLTVL.

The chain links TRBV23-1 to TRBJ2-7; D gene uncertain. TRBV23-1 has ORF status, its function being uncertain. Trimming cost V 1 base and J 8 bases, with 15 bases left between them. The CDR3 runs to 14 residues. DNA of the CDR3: TGCGCCAGCAGTCAATGCCTCTATGGTCTTAAGCAGTACTTC. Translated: CASSQCLYGLKQYF.

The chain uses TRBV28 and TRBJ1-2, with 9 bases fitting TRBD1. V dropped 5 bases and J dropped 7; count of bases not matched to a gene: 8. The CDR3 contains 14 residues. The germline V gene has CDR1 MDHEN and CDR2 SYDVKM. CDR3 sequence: CASSPPQGASGYTF. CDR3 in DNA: TGTGCCAGCAGTCCACCACAGGGGGCGAGTGGCTACACCTTC.